A selection of T cell receptor beta chains follows, all from one sample in a study of identical twins. TCRdb used MiXCR to reprocess the 5' RACE reads, holding one entry per CDR3 protein. The table includes roughly 260,000 distinct CDR3 sequences, approximately 7.8% detected once. This sample also belongs to another study, concerning yellow fever vaccine responses in identical twins.

Sequencing was done on a sample of CD8+ T cells sorted from blood. The receptors come from a woman in her late teens or twenties in good health. Both conserved end residues are part of each CDR3. A D gene is named only where the DNA matches it firmly. The listing skips clone size in some rows; elsewhere it reads once, few, many or a size class.

V	size	D	length	J	CDR3	DNA
TRBV9	.	TRBD2	17	TRBJ2-3	CASSVEGASGGTDTQYF	TGTGCCAGCAGCGTAGAGGGGGCTAGCGGGGGCACAGATACGCAGTATTTT
TRBV29-1	few	TRBD1	14	TRBJ1-5	CSVQGTGDNQPQHF	TGCAGCGTTCAGGGGACAGGGGACAATCAGCCCCAGCATTTT
TRBV15	.	TRBD2	14	TRBJ2-1	CATSGLAGRDEQFF	TGTGCCACCTCGGGACTAGCGGGGAGGGATGAGCAGTTCTTC
TRBV3-1	once	TRBD1	15	TRBJ1-1	CASSQGGQGVAEAFF	TGTGCCAGCTCCCAAGGGGGACAGGGGGTCGCTGAAGCTTTCTTT
TRBV20-1	.	TRBD2	15	TRBJ2-5	CSASPGLASQETQYF	TGCAGTGCTTCCCCCGGACTAGCGAGTCAAGAGACCCAGTACTTC
TRBV10-1	few	TRBD2	15	TRBJ2-3	CASSSTSDRTDTQYF	TGCGCCAGCAGCTCTACTAGCGATCGCACAGATACGCAGTATTTT
TRBV7-9	few	.	14	TRBJ2-5	CASSSGAYQETQYF	TGTGCCAGCAGCTCTGGAGCGTACCAAGAGACCCAGTACTTC
TRBV28	many	.	14	TRBJ2-1	CASSLVSSYNEQFF	TGTGCCAGCAGTTTGGTTAGTTCCTACAATGAGCAGTTCTTC
TRBV28	.	.	15	TRBJ2-1	CASSSFRSSYNEQFF	TGTGCCAGCAGTTCCTTCCGTAGCTCCTACAATGAGCAGTTCTTC
TRBV12-5	.	TRBD2	19	TRBJ2-2	CASEPGLAGMYANTGELFF	TGTGCTAGTGAACCGGGACTAGCGGGGATGTACGCGAACACCGGGGAGCTGTTTTTT
TRBV6-1	.	.	16	TRBJ2-5	CASSEKPEIPGETQYF	TGTGCCAGCAGTGAAAAGCCAGAAATCCCCGGGGAGACCCAGTACTTC
TRBV4-1	many	TRBD1	15	TRBJ2-2	CASTPTGTGIGELFF	TGCGCCAGCACACCAACCGGGACAGGGATCGGGGAGCTGTTTTTT
TRBV7-9	.	TRBD2	15	TRBJ2-3	CASSPPGTTLDTQYF	TGTGCCAGCAGCCCCCCCGGGACTACCCTGGATACGCAGTATTTT
TRBV4-1	.	.	16	TRBJ2-5	CASSQVGGVLQETQYF	TGCGCCAGCAGCCAAGTCGGCGGGGTCCTCCAAGAGACCCAGTACTTC
TRBV27	few	.	15	TRBJ2-5	CASSLDVRGTETQYF	TGTGCCAGCAGTTTAGATGTCAGGGGTACGGAGACCCAGTACTTC
TRBV12-3/TRBV12-4	.	.	14	TRBJ1-6	CASSRGAVNSPLHF	TGTGCCAGTTCACGGGGGGCGGTGAATTCACCCCTCCACTTT